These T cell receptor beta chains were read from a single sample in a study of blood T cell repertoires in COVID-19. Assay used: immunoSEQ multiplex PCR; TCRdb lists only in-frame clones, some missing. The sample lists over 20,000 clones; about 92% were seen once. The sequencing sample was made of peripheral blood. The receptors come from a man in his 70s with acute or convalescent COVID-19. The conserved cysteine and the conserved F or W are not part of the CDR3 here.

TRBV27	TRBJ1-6	ASSLRQGASPLH
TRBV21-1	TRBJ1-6	ASSSPRTGYNSPLH
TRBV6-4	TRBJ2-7	ASRLYRRHEQY
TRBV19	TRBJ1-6	ARLASTLH
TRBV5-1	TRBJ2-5	ASKRRTGTQETQY
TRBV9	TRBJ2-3	ASSVESGTDTQY
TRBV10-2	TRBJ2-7	ASSELGVYEQY
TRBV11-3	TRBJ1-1	ASSLATEAF
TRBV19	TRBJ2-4	ASSMGGKQGNIQY
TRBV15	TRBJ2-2	ATSREWTATGELF
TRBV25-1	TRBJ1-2	ASSDFRQGYGYT
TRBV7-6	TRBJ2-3	ASSPRYLTDTQY
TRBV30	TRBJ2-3	AWEAAGGTDTQY
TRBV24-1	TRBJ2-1	ATSDHSGSSYNEQF
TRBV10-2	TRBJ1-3	ASSLSGLHSGNTIY
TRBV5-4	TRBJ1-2	ASSSPGFHGYT
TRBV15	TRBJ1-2	ATSRKGAGYGYT
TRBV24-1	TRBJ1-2	ATSDTGLIRGYT
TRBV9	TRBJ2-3	ASTSGGASDTQY
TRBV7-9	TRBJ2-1	ASSLFWDSTHAANEQF
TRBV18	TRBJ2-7	ASSTVGATYEQY
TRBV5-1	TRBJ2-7	ASSLGDIPYEQY
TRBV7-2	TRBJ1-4	ASSLGLGRTTGGKLF
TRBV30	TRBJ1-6	AWSHGGLHYNSPLH
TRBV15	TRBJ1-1	ASRQGELNTEAF
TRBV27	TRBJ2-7	ASSLRPGATYEQY
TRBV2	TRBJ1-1	ASTRDNPNTEAF
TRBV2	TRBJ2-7	ASKLQDRSYEQY
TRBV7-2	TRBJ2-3	ASSTGTSGSVDTQY
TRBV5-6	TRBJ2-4	ASSITGHLDIQY
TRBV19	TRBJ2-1	ASSSAQRYNEQF
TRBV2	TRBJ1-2	ASSESRTQGYT
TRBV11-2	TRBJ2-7	ASSLDPVWYEQY
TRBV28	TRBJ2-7	ASSSGTPPYEQY
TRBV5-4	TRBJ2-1	ASTDVMSSYNEQF
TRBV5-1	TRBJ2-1	ASSLRDRDNNEQF
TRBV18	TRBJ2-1	ASSPGQSLNEQF
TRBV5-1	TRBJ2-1	ASSGGLAGRRPVNEQF
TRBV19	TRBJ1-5	AIGQGSQPQH
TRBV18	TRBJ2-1	ASSHGLAGGPRRDYNEQF
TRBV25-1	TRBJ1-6	ASSYSDRGNSPLH
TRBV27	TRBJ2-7	ASSLTGGSGSIYEQY
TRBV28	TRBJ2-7	ASSFIGGMHYEQY
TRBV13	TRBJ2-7	ASSSTDRGSSYEQY
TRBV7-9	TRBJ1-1	ASSLGTPNTEAF
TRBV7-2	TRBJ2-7	ASSLDWTGFDEQY
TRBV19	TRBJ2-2	ASSGGAGLSGELF
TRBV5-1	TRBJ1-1	ASSPRTGGNTEAF
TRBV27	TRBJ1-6	ASSQSAGAQGRSPLH
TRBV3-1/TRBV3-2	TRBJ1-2	ASRLTAGDYGYT
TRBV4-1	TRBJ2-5	ASSLNTAGGGQETQY
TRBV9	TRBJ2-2	ASNLNTGELF
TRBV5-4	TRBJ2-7	ASSPSGFVSYEQY
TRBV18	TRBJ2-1	ASSPPGLAGGSYNEQF
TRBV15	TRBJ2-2	ATSRFHNLGLAGAGELF
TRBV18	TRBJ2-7	ASSPGDRGREQY
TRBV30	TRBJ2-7	AWNRGRVDEQY
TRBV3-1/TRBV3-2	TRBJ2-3	ASARQTSGVNTQY
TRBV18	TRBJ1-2	ASSPPGVEGRGYT